The entry below describes one T cell receptor (beta chain). The target antigen is unknown. Per the study methods: From ImmunoSEQ came sequences covering only the junction and carrying no quality scores, so filtering differed. Profiled with immunoSEQ multiplex PCR; TCRdb holds only in-frame clones, not every one. That table supplies the V and J calls and clone size; D and trimming were determined from the DNA. The sample contains about 2.4 million clones, approximately 94% of which appear only once. Germline lookup yields CDR1 SGHTA and CDR2 FQGNSA. This CDR3 region has 13 residues. The V gene lost 2 bases and the J gene lost 8 bases, with 10 bases spanning the gap. The sample originates from a study of shared clonotypes between healthy human individuals. Study results and limitations: Rarefaction analysis demonstrated incomplete sorted-subset sequencing notwithstanding large depth.

The chain combines TRBV7-2 with TRBJ1-5; unclear D gene. The sequence derives from a man aged 18 to 30 in good health. Some clones in this sample may be carry-over from other donors' samples. Material: naive CD4+ T cells from PBMCs. Indicated subset: CD45RA+ positively selected. CDR3 sequence reads: CASSLTGREPQHF. CDR3 nucleotides: TGTGCCAGCAGCTTAACGGGCCGAGAGCCCCAGCATTTT. The complete variable domain, with remaining parts taken from reference TRBV7-2 and TRBJ1-5, reads GAGVSQSPSNKVTEKGKDVELRCDPISGHTALYWYRQSLGQGLEFLIYFQGNSAPDKSGLPSDRFSAERTGGSVSTLTIQRTQQEDSAVYLCASSLTGREPQHFGDGTRLSIL.